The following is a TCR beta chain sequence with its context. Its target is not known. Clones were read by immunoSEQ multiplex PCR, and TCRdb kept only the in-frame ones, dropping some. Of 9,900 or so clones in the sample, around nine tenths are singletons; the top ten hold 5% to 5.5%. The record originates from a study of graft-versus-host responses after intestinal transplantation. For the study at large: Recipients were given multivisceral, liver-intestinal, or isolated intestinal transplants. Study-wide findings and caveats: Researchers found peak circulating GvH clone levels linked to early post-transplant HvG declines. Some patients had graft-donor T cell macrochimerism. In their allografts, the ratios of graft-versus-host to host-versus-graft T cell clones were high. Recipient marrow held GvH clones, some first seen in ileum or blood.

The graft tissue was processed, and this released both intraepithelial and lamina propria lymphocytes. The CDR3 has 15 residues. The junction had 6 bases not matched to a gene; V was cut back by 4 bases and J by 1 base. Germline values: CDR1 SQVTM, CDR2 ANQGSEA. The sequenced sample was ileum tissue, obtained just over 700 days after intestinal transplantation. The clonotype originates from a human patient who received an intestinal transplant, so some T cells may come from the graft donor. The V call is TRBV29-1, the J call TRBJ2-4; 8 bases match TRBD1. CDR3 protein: CSVVSWTGAKNIQYF. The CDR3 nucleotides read TGCAGCGTTGTGAGCTGGACAGGGGCCAAAAACATTCAGTACTTC. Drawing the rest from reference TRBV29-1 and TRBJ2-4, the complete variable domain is SAVISQKPSRDICQRGTSLTIQCQVDSQVTMMFWYRQQPGQSLTLIATANQGSEATYESGFVIDKFPISRPNLTFSTLTVSNMSPEDSSIYLCSVVSWTGAKNIQYFGAGTRLSVL.